The 13 T cell receptor beta chains listed next were all sequenced from one sample in a study of control samples from healthy donors and cancer patients. Profiling relied on immunoSEQ multiplex PCR, and the TCRdb table lists in-frame clones only, not all of them. The sample records fewer than 95,000 clones, 86% being singletons. Sequencing was carried out using blood. These receptors all come from a man aged 25 to 40 in good health.

This clone has a single count. The rearrangement uses TRBV28 and TRBJ1-4; 8 bases match TRBD1. Trimming took 8 bases from V and 5 from J; bases not matched to a gene: 7. This CDR3 spans 14 amino acids. Germline values: CDR1 MDHEN, CDR2 SYDVKM. This CDR3 reads CASGTRQGNEKLFF. In DNA form, the CDR3 reads TGTGCCAGCGGAACCCGACAGGGGAATGAAAAACTGTTTTTT. The complete variable domain, with remaining parts taken from reference TRBV28 and TRBJ1-4, reads DVKVTQSSRYLVKRTGEKVFLECVQDMDHENMFWYRQDPGLGLRLIYFSYDVKMKEKGDIPEGYSVSREKKERFSLILESASTNQTSMYLCASGTRQGNEKLFFGSGTQLSVL.

V gene TRBV5-4 combines with J gene TRBJ2-6; perhaps TRBD1 as D (5 bases). V lost 2 bases, J lost 0 bases, and 12 bases lay in between. The CDR3 has 17 amino acids. Germline values: CDR1 SGHNT, CDR2 YYREEE (reference sequence). For the CDR3, the DNA is TGTGCCAGCAGCTTCGGGCAGGGAATCTCTGGGGCCAACGTCCTGACTTTC. Residues: CASSFGQGISGANVLTF. Complete variable domain (other parts from reference TRBV5-4 and TRBJ2-6): ETGVTQSPTHLIKTRGQQVTLRCSSQSGHNTVSWYQQALGQGPQFIFQYYREEENGRGNFPPRFSGLQFPNYSSELNVNALELDDSALYLCASSFGQGISGANVLTFGAGSRLTVL.

This chain uses TRBV5-1 with TRBJ2-2; D is uncertain. Germline CDR1 reads SGHRS; CDR2 reads YFSETQ. This CDR3 contains 12 residues. Trimming removed 2 bases at V and 3 bases at J, with 2 bases between. CDR3 in amino acids: CASSFYTGELFF. Here the CDR3 DNA reads TGCGCCAGCAGCTTCTACACCGGGGAGCTGTTTTTT.

This clone came up once. V usage is TRBV6-2 or TRBV6-3 and J usage is TRBJ2-7; unclear D gene. This CDR3 spans 14 amino acids. V lost 2 bases and J lost 3, with 11 bases in between. Germline-derived CDR1 and CDR2 are MNHEY and SVGEGT. CDR3 protein: CASSYPDSFYEQYF. CDR3 nucleotide sequence: TGTGCCAGCAGTTACCCCGACTCTTTCTACGAGCAGTACTTC.

The V call is TRBV29-1, the J call TRBJ1-2, with a possible D match to TRBD1 (5 bases). V lost 3 bases and J 4 bases, leaving 15 bases between the germline ends. Germline V gene sequence: CDR1 SQVTM, CDR2 ANQGSEA. There are 14 residues in the CDR3. CDR3 protein: CSVDSQGEIYGYTF. CDR3 bases: TGCAGCGTTGATTCGCAGGGTGAGATCTATGGCTACACCTTC.

The chain joins TRBV19 to TRBJ1-1; D gene uncertain. The V and J ends lost 5 bases and 5 bases respectively, with 15 bases between them. This CDR3 has 14 amino acids. In germline, CDR1 is LNHDA, CDR2 SQIVND (reference sequence). The CDR3 region is CASSQAQWVTEAFF. CDR3 bases: TGTGCCAGTAGTCAAGCCCAGTGGGTAACTGAAGCTTTCTTT.

The J gene is TRBJ2-7, the V gene TRBV11-2; D gene unclear. Germline values: CDR1 SGHAT, CDR2 FQNNGV. The CDR3 extends over 15 amino acids. V dropped 1 base and J dropped 3 bases, with 13 bases sitting between them. CDR3 sequence reads: CASSLGSGRGYEQYV. CDR3 sequence (DNA): TGTGCCAGCAGCTTAGGATCAGGTCGAGGCTACGAGCAGTACGTC.

This sequence joins TRBV12-5 and TRBJ2-5, with 8 bases matching TRBD1. Germline V gene sequence: CDR1 LGHNT, CDR2 FRNRAP. The CDR3 covers 14 residues. V lost 7 bases, J lost 1 base, and 5 bases stayed unmatched. CDR3 nucleotides: TGTGCTAGTGTGTTGGACAGGGCCCAAGAGACCCAGTACTTC. Protein: CASVLDRAQETQYF.

The chain is built from TRBV7-8 and TRBJ1-5, with a possible D match to TRBD1 (5 bases). Germline V CDR1 and CDR2: SGHVS, FQNEAQ. There are 15 residues in the CDR3. V lost 4 bases to trimming and J lost 4 bases, with 14 bases between them. The CDR3 region is CASSSFDRLNQPQHF. The CDR3 nucleotides read TGTGCCAGCAGCTCCTTCGACAGACTGAATCAGCCCCAGCATTTT.

The rearrangement joins TRBV7-2 to TRBJ2-2, with a tentative D call TRBD2 (5 bases). V was pared by 2 bases and J by 0 bases, with 10 bases between. The CDR3 is made up of 16 amino acids. The germline gives CDR1 SGHTA, CDR2 FQGNSA. The CDR3 DNA follows: TGTGCCAGCAGCTTATATCGGGGAGCGAACACCGGGGAGCTGTTTTTT. Translation gives CASSLYRGANTGELFF.

The chain couples TRBV6-4 to TRBJ2-2; 11 nucleotides line up with TRBD1. Germline V gene lookup returns CDR1 MRHNA and CDR2 SNTAGT. Losses at the gene ends were 7 bases for V and 4 bases for J; bases not matched to a gene: 5. The CDR3 length is 15 residues. DNA of the CDR3: TGTGCCAGCAAAGCCGGGACAGGGGGCACCGGGGAGCTGTTTTTT. Protein product: CASKAGTGGTGELFF.

J is TRBJ2-7 and V is TRBV5-1; D possibly corresponds to TRBD2 (5 bases). This CDR3 has 13 amino acids. CDR1 is SGHRS and CDR2 is YFSETQ in the germline V gene. The germline V and J ends were trimmed by 2 bases and 3 bases, with 9 bases remaining between them. DNA for the CDR3: TGCGCCAGCAGCTTTGGAGGCAGCTACGAGCAGTACTTC. This codes for CASSFGGSYEQYF.

The chain is built from TRBV7-2 and TRBJ2-1; D might be TRBD2 (6 bases). The germline V gene has CDR1 SGHTA and CDR2 FQGNSA. V was cut by 1 base and J by 10 bases, with 8 bases left in between. This CDR3 has 12 amino acids. CDR3 residues: CASSLDAGEQFF. The CDR3, as DNA: TGTGCCAGCAGCTTAGACGCGGGGGAGCAGTTCTTC. Supplemented by reference TRBV7-2 and TRBJ2-1, the full variable domain reads GAGVSQSPSNKVTEKGKDVELRCDPISGHTALYWYRQSLGQGLEFLIYFQGNSAPDKSGLPSDRFSAERTGGSVSTLTIQRTQQEDSAVYLCASSLDAGEQFFGPGTRLTVL.